The next 2 T cell receptor beta chains were all read from a single sample in a study of CD8 T cell repertoires and HIV-1 epitope variants. No antigen has been identified for these receptors. The data were produced by immunoSEQ multiplex PCR, yet TCRdb's version contains in-frame clones alone and is incomplete. Here the sample spans about 5,100 clones, 60% to 75% being singletons. Sequencing used cultured CD8+ T cells derived from PBMCs. Receptors were obtained from a male donor with HIV.

The chain links TRBV28 to TRBJ1-1; TRBD1 aligns across 7 bases. The junction had 7 bases not matched to a gene; V was cut back by 5 bases and J by 4 bases. Germline V gene sequence: CDR1 MDHEN, CDR2 SYDVKM. The CDR3 has 14 residues. The CDR3 region is CASSPTGEFTEAFF. CDR3 bases: TGTGCCAGCAGTCCCACAGGGGAGTTCACTGAAGCTTTCTTT.

This clone showed up just a few times. This chain uses TRBV29-1 with TRBJ2-5, with 7 bases matching TRBD2. There are 15 residues in the CDR3. Trimming cost V 3 bases and J 1 base; bases outside gene matches: 8. Germline V gene lookup returns CDR1 SQVTM and CDR2 ANQGSEA. The DNA for the CDR3 is TGCAGCGTTGAGGGGGGGGGACGCCGCCAAGAGACCCAGTACTTC. Its translation is CSVEGGGRRQETQYF.